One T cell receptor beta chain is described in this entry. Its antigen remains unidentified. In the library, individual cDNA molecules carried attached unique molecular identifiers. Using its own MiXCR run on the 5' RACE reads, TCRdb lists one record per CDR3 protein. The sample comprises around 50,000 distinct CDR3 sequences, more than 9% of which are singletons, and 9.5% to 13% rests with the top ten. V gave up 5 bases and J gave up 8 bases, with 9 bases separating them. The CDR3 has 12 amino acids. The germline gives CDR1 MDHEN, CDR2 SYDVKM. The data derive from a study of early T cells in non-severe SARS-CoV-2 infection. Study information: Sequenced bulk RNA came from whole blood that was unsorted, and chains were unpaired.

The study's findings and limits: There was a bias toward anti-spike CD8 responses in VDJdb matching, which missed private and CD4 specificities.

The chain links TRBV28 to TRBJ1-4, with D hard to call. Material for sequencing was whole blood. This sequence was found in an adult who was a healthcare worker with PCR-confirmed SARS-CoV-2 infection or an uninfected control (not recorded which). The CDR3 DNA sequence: TGTGCCAGCAGTGTGGTCAGGGAAAAACTGTTTTTT. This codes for CASSVVREKLFF.